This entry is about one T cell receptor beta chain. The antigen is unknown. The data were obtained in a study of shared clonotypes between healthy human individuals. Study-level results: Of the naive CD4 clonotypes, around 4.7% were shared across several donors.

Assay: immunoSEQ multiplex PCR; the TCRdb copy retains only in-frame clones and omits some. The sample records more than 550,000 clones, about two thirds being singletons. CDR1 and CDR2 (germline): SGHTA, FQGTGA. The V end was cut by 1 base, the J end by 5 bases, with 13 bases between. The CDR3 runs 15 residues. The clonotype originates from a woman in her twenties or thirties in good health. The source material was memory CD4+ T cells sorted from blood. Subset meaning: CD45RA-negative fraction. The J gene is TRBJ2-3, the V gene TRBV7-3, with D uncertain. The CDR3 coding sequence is TGTGCCAGCAGCTTAATGGCAAGGGAACGAGATACGCAGTATTTT. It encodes CASSLMARERDTQYF.